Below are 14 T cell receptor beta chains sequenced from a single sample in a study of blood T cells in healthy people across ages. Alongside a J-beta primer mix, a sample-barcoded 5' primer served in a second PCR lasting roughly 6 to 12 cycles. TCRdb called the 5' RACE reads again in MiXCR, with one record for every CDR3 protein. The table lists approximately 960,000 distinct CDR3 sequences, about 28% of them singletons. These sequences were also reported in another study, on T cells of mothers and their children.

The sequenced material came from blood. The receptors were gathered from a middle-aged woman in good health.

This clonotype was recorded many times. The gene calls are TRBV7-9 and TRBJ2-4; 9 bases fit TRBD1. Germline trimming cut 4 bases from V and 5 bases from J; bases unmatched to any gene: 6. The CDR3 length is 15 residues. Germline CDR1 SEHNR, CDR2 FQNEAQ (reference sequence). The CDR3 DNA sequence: TGTGCCAGCAGCTCACGGACAGGGGTTGAAAACATTCAGTACTTC. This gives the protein CASSSRTGVENIQYF.

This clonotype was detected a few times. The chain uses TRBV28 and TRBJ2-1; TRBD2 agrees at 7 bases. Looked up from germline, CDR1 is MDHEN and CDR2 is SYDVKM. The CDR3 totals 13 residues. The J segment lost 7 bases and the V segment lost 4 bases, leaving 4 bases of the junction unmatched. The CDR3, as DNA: TGTGCCAGCAGTTCGGACGGGGGGAATGAGCAGTTCTTC. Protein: CASSSDGGNEQFF.

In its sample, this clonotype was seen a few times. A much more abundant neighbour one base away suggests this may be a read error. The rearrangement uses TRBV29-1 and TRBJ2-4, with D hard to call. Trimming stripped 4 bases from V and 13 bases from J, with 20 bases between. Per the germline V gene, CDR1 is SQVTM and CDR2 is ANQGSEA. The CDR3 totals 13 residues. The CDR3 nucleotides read TGCAGCGTTGCTTTACCAGGCTACAATGAGCAGTACTTC. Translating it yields CSVALPGYNEQYF.

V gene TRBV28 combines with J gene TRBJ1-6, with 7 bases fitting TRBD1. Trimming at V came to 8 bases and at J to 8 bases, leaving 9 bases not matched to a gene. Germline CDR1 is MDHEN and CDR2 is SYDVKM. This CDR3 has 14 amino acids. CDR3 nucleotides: TGTGCCAGCTGCCAGACAGGGAAGCATTCACCCCTCCACTTT. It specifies CASCQTGKHSPLHF.

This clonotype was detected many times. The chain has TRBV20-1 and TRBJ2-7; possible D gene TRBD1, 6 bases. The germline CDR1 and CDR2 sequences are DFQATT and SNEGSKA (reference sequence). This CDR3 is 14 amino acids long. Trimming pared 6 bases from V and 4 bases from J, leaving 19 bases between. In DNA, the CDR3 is TGCAGTGCCATGAAGCAAACAGGGAATTACGAGCAGTACTTC. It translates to CSAMKQTGNYEQYF.

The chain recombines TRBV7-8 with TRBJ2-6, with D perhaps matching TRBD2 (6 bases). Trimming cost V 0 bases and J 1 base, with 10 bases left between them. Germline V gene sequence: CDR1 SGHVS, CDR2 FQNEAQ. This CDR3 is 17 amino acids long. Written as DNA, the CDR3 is TGTGCCAGCAGCTTAGCCTCCCGGGGGTCTGGGGCCAACGTCCTGACTTTC. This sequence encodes CASSLASRGSGANVLTF.

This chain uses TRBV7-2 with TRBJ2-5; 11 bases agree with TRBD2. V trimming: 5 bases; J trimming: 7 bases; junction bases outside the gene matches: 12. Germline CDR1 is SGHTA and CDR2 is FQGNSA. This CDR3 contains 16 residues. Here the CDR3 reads CASSRRGSGGAGTQYF. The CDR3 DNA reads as TGTGCCAGCAGCCGAAGAGGTAGCGGGGGGGCTGGGACCCAGTACTTC.

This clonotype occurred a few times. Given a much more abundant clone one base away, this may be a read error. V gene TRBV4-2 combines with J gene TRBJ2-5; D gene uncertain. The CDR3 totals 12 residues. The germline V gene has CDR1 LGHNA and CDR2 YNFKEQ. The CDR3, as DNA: TGTGCCGGCAGCCAAGATCTAGAGACCCAGTACTTC. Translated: CAGSQDLETQYF.

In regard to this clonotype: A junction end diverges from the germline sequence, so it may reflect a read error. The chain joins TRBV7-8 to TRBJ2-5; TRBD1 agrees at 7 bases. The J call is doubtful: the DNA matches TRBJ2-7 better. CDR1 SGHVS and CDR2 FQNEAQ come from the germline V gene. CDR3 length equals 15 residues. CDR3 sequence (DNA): TGTGCCAGCAGCCCAGTGGGGACAGACTCCTCCGAGCAGTACTTC. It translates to CASSPVGTDSSEQYF.

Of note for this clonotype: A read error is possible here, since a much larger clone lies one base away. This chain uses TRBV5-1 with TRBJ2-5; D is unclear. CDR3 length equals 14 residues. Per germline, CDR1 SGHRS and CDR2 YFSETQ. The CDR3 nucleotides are TGCGCCGGCAGCCCACCCCCACCATTAGAGACCCAGTACTTC. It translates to CAGSPPPPLETQYF.

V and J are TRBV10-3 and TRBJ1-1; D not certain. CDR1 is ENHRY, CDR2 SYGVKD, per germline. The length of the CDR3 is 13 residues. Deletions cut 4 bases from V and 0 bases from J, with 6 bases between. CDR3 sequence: CAISVSVNTEAFF. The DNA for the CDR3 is TGTGCCATCAGTGTGTCAGTGAACACTGAAGCTTTCTTT.

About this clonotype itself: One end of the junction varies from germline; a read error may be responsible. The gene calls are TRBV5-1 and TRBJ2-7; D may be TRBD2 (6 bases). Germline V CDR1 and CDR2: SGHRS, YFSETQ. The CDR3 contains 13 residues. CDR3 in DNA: TGCGCCAACAGCCCTGGGACTTCCTACGAGCAGTACTTC. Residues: CANSPGTSYEQYF.

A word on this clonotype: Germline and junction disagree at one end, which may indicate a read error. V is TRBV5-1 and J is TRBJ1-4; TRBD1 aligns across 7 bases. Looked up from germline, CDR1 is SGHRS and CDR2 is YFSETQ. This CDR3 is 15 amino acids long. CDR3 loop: CASSAPQGTNEKRFF. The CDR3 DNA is TGCGCCAGCAGCGCGCCACAGGGGACTAATGAAAAACGGTTTTTT.

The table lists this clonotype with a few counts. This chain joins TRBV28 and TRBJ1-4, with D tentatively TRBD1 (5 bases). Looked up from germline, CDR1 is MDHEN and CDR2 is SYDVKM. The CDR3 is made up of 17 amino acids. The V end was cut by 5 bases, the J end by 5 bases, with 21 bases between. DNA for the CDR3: TGTGCCAGCAGTCCACCCCAAGGTGGGGCAGGGAATGAAAAACTGTTTTTT. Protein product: CASSPPQGGAGNEKLFF.